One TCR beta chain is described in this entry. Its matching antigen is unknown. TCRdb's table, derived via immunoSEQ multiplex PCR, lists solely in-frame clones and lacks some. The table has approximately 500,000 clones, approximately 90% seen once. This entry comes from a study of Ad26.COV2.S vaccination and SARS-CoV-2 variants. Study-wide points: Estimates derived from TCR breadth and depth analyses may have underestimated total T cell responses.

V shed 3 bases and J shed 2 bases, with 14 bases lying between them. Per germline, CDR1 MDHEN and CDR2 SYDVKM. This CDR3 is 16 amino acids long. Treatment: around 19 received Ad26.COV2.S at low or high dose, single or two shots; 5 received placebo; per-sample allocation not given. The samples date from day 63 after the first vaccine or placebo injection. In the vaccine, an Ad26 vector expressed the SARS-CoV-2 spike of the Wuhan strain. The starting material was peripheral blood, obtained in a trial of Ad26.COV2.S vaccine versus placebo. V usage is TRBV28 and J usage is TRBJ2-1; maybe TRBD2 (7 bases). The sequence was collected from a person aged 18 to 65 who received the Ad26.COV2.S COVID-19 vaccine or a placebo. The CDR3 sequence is CASSFWGGDAYNEQFF. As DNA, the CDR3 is TGTGCCAGCAGTTTCTGGGGGGGCGATGCCTACAATGAGCAGTTCTTC.